One and the same sample provided the 22 T cell receptor beta chains below, sequenced in a study of blood T cells in healthy people across ages. It was with a sample-barcoded 5' primer and a J-beta primer mix that a second PCR of roughly 7 to 12 cycles was run. One entry per CDR3 protein results from TCRdb running MiXCR on the 5' RACE reads. The repertoire holds 600,000 to 850,000 distinct CDR3 sequences, roughly 43% seen once, with less than 25% in the top ten. The sample comprised blood. These receptors all come from a woman between 55 and 75 years old in good health.

The chain combines TRBV20-1 with TRBJ1-2; D unclear. Germline V gives CDR1 DFQATT, CDR2 SNEGSKA (reference sequence). CDR3 length: 14 amino acids. Deletions cut 1 base from V and 0 bases from J, with 9 bases between. The CDR3 sequence: CSARAAGSNYGYTF. CDR3 in DNA: TGCAGTGCTAGAGCGGCGGGCTCTAACTATGGCTACACCTTC.

The chain's CDR3 is CSVWGQLGTEAFF. CDR3 coding DNA: TGCAGCGTGTGGGGACAGTTGGGCACTGAAGCTTTCTTT. The rearrangement links TRBV29-1 to TRBJ1-1; 7 positions agree with TRBD1. The CDR3 totals 13 residues. Trimming removed 6 bases from V and 4 bases from J; junction bases left unmatched: 8. The germline V gene has CDR1 SQVTM and CDR2 ANQGSEA.

In the case of this clonotype: A junction boundary mismatches the germline segment, possibly from a read error. The chain combines TRBV7-9 with TRBJ2-3; 7 nucleotides line up with TRBD1. The CDR3 is made up of 16 amino acids. The germline CDR1 and CDR2 sequences are SEHNR and FQNEAQ (reference sequence). The CDR3 region is CASSLGGPPGTETQYF. CDR3 nucleotide sequence: TGTGCCAGCAGCTTAGGTGGTCCCCCGGGGACAGAGACGCAGTATTTT.

This chain links TRBV9 with TRBJ1-5; 8 nucleotides agree with TRBD1. From germline, CDR1 is SGDLS and CDR2 YYNGEE. The V segment lost 3 bases and the J segment 1 base; nucleotides outside the gene matches: 6. There are 16 residues in the CDR3. CDR3 region: CASSAGQGRSNQPQHF. CDR3 DNA sequence: TGTGCCAGCAGCGCCGGACAGGGAAGGAGCAATCAGCCCCAGCATTTT.

This clonotype came up once. The chain is built from TRBV20-1 and TRBJ1-6; no reliable D call. Trimming took off 1 base at V and 8 bases at J, with 3 bases between the two ends. This CDR3 spans 11 amino acids. The germline CDR1 and CDR2 sequences are DFQATT and SNEGSKA (reference sequence). CDR3 in amino acids: CSARADSPLHF. The DNA for the CDR3 is TGCAGTGCTAGAGCGGATTCACCCCTCCACTTT.

The chain recombines TRBV12-3 or TRBV12-4 with TRBJ1-2; D possibly corresponds to TRBD1 (6 bases). CDR3 size: 16 residues. Trimming pared 0 bases from V and 2 bases from J, leaving 13 bases between. The CDR3 DNA is TGTGCCAGCAGTTTAGCCTCGAGTGGGGGCAACTATGGCTACACCTTC. Its translation: CASSLASSGGNYGYTF.

This clonotype was seen only a few times. The gene calls are TRBV9 and TRBJ2-1, with no clear D. V was cut by 4 bases and J by 8 bases, with 13 bases left in between. CDR3 length: 13 residues. Germline V lookup: CDR1 SGDLS, CDR2 YYNGEE. The CDR3 DNA reads TGTGCCAGCAGCCGCCGGAGCCAAGATGAGCAGTTCTTC. Protein product: CASSRRSQDEQFF.

This clonotype was detected only once. The chain uses TRBV20-1 and TRBJ2-5, with 7 positions matching TRBD2. The CDR3 extends over 12 amino acids. J gave up 2 bases and V 8 bases, and 5 bases lay outside the gene matches. Germline V CDR1 and CDR2: DFQATT, SNEGSKA (reference sequence). The DNA of the CDR3 is TGCAGTCCACTAGCGACACAAGAGACCCAGTACTTC. Protein product: CSPLATQETQYF.

The rearrangement links TRBV29-1 to TRBJ2-7; D might be TRBD2 (7 bases). This CDR3 comprises 12 residues. Trimming removed 7 bases from V and 5 bases from J, with 15 bases in between. Germline-derived CDR1 and CDR2 are SQVTM and ANQGSEA. Here the CDR3 reads CSARRGQNEQYF. CDR3 sequence (DNA): TGCAGCGCTAGGCGGGGGCAGAACGAGCAGTACTTC.

V gene TRBV20-1 combines with J gene TRBJ2-3, with 8 nucleotides matching TRBD2. Looked up from germline, CDR1 is DFQATT and CDR2 is SNEGSKA (reference sequence). With 3 bases clipped from V and 0 bases from J, the junction kept 8 bases outside the gene matches. The CDR3 consists of 16 residues. This chain's CDR3 is CSARPPGGASTDTQYF. The CDR3 nucleotides read TGCAGTGCTAGGCCTCCCGGGGGGGCTAGCACAGATACGCAGTATTTT.

The V gene is TRBV12-3 or TRBV12-4, the J gene TRBJ2-5, with D perhaps matching TRBD1 or TRBD2 (5 bases each). V shed 4 bases and J shed 2 bases, with 14 bases lying between them. This CDR3 region has 15 residues. The chain's CDR3 is CASSWDAQLQETQYF. Here the CDR3 DNA reads TGTGCCAGCAGTTGGGACGCCCAGTTACAAGAGACCCAGTACTTC.

This clonotype has at least ten counts. The chain employs TRBV12-3 or TRBV12-4 and TRBJ1-2; no definite D call. V dropped 6 bases and J dropped 2 bases, with 7 bases sitting between them. The CDR3 runs to 12 residues. CDR3 nucleotides: TGTGCCAGCAGCTTAACCAACTATGGCTACACCTTC. Its translation is CASSLTNYGYTF.

The chain combines TRBV20-1 with TRBJ1-5; TRBD1 matches at 11 bases. The CDR3 is 15 amino acids. V was clipped by 4 bases and J by 1 base; unmatched bases: 3. Germline V CDR1 and CDR2: DFQATT, SNEGSKA (reference sequence). CDR3 region: CSAKGQGASNQPQHF. CDR3 DNA sequence: TGCAGTGCTAAAGGACAGGGGGCAAGCAATCAGCCCCAGCATTTT.

This clonotype showed up just a few times. This chain joins TRBV7-2 and TRBJ2-2; 7 bases map to TRBD2. The CDR3 runs to 16 residues. V shed 1 base, J shed 6 bases, and the junction held 8 bases outside the gene matches. The germline V gene has CDR1 SGHTA and CDR2 FQGNSA. CDR3 in amino acids: CASSLDGLDPPGELFF. CDR3 sequence (DNA): TGTGCCAGCAGCTTAGATGGACTAGATCCGCCCGGGGAGCTGTTTTTT.

In this sample, this clonotype turned up a few times. The V call is TRBV7-6, the J call TRBJ2-1; 11 positions agree with TRBD2. The CDR3 loop spans 13 amino acids. With 5 bases clipped from V and 11 bases from J, the junction kept 5 bases outside the gene matches. Germline-derived CDR1 and CDR2 are SGHVS and FNYEAQ. The chain's CDR3 is CASSLGLAEKQFF. Written as DNA, the CDR3 is TGTGCCAGCAGCCTGGGACTAGCGGAAAAGCAGTTCTTC.

The table lists this clonotype with a few counts. V is TRBV28 and J is TRBJ2-1; 7 bases are shared with TRBD2. V lost 5 bases and J lost 0; bases outside the gene matches: 10. The CDR3 is made up of 17 amino acids. CDR1 MDHEN and CDR2 SYDVKM come from the germline V gene. The CDR3 sequence: CASSPASAGSSYNEQFF. DNA for the CDR3: TGTGCCAGCAGTCCAGCCTCAGCGGGAAGCTCCTACAATGAGCAGTTCTTC.

The chain uses TRBV18 and TRBJ2-5; D possibly corresponds to TRBD2 (5 bases). The germline gives CDR1 KGHSH, CDR2 LQKENI. The V gene lost 2 bases and the J gene lost 5 bases, with 18 bases spanning the gap. The CDR3 has 16 amino acids. CDR3: CASSPTERTGSETQYF. In DNA, the CDR3 is TGTGCCAGCTCACCAACGGAGAGGACTGGAAGCGAGACCCAGTACTTC.

V is TRBV3-1 and J is TRBJ2-3, with unresolved D. CDR1 is LGHDT, CDR2 YNNKEL, per germline (reference sequence). CDR3 length: 15 amino acids. V lost 3 bases and J lost 0, with 10 bases in between. The CDR3 is CASSHPGVSTDTQYF. CDR3 in DNA: TGTGCCAGCAGCCATCCCGGAGTTAGCACAGATACGCAGTATTTT.

The V call is TRBV29-1, the J call TRBJ1-2; D uncertain. CDR1 SQVTM and CDR2 ANQGSEA come from the germline V gene. V was cut by 5 bases and J by 8 bases, with 15 bases left in between. This CDR3 comprises 12 residues. The CDR3 region is CSVTGRRNGYTF. The CDR3 nucleotides read TGCAGCGTTACGGGCAGGCGCAACGGCTACACCTTC.

A note on this clonotype: An end of the junction differs from the germline gene, which may be a read error. The chain couples TRBV7-2 to TRBJ2-1, with D possibly matching TRBD2 (6 bases). The CDR3 is 17 amino acids. The germline gives CDR1 SGHTA, CDR2 FQGNSA. This chain's CDR3 is CASSLLRLADSCNEQFF. In DNA, the CDR3 is TGTGCCAGCAGCTTACTTCGATTAGCGGACTCCTGCAATGAGCAGTTCTTC. Drawing the rest from reference TRBV7-2 and TRBJ2-1, the complete variable domain is GAGVSQSPSNKVTEKGKDVELRCDPISGHTALYWYRQSLGQGLEFLIYFQGNSAPDKSGLPSDRFSAERTGGSVSTLTIQRTQQEDSAVYLCASSLLRLADSCNEQFFGPGTRLTVL.

This chain links TRBV9 with TRBJ2-1; tentative D call: TRBD2 (6 bases). V dropped 0 bases and J dropped 15 bases, with 22 bases sitting between them. This CDR3 is 15 amino acids long. Germline V CDR1 and CDR2: SGDLS, YYNGEE. In nucleotides, the CDR3 is TGTGCCAGCAGCGTAGCTCCTGCGGGAAGGCCTTCTTGGTTCTTC. This sequence encodes CASSVAPAGRPSWFF.

The CDR3 reads CASSSPTGYREQYF. In nucleotides, the CDR3 is TGTGCCAGCAGTTCCCCGACAGGCTACCGCGAGCAGTACTTC. V usage is TRBV28 and J usage is TRBJ2-7, with D maybe TRBD1 (6 bases). Germline V gene lookup returns CDR1 MDHEN and CDR2 SYDVKM. V lost 4 bases, J lost 6 bases, and 16 bases lay in between. CDR3 length equals 14 residues.